This T cell receptor beta chain was sequenced for a study of T-cell memory formation after mild COVID-19 (dated by TCRdb to 2020 to 2022). The study in broad terms: TCR sequence clusters from the two donors were largely donor specific. In a couple of donors, T-cell clones that expanded and contracted after mild COVID-19 were tracked by sequencing TCRalpha and TCRbeta repertoires over time. Two young, previously healthy adult volunteers made up the cohort, one male and one female.

Broader findings and caveats from the paper: Some responding clones were detected in pre-infection memory, which suggested that pre-existing cross-reactive memory T cells had joined the SARS-CoV-2 response. The study covered only two mild cases, and larger cohorts including severe cases with pre-infection samples were considered necessary. The second-wave clones that peaked on day 37 were not confirmed to be SARS-CoV-2 specific. Contracting CD4+ clones turned up mainly in the CM and EM memory subsets, whereas EMRA was where CD8+ clones were enriched. Clones that contracted from day 15 to 85 showed balanced CD4/CD8 phenotypes, whereas a second wave of clones that expanded from day 15 to 37 leaned towards CD4+.

The reads were generated on an Illumina NovaSeq 6000. Using 5'RACE with constant-segment primers, TCRalpha and TCRbeta cDNA libraries were constructed, with sample barcodes and unique molecular identifiers added in the process. Trizol reagent was used to extract RNA from every sample. Amplification of the libraries took two PCR steps, and the second step added a second sample barcode plus Illumina TruSeq adapters. Sequencing of libraries was performed on an Illumina NovaSeq with 2 x 150 bp paired-end reads. On the authors' methods: Demultiplexing of reads and collapsing into UMI-guided consensus sequences were performed with migec v1.2.7. Using mixcr v2.1.11, UMI consensuses were aligned to TRA and TRB V and J templates and then assembled into clonotypes. Expanded or contracted clonotypes were those called significant by both edgeR and NoisET, with noise models trained on biological replicates. For edgeR calls, the thresholds were a false discovery rate-adjusted p below 0.01 and a log2 fold-change of 1. As an exploratory analysis of dynamics, max-normalized trajectories of the 1000 most abundant clonotypes were examined by PCA with hierarchical clustering. Each responding clone was given a CD4 or CD8 phenotype based on the CD4+ and CD8+ repertoires, which had been sequenced separately. TCRdb handled the public reads itself, with Q25 trimming in fastp and clone calling in MiXCR, and kept productive beta chains. Each record represents a unique CDR3 protein, reported with the most common genes and DNA among its rows. TCRdb, not the authors, supplied the V and J calls. The sample yields about 270,000 distinct CDR3 sequences; approximately 16% were counted once. Clones ranked in the top ten supply 22% of the sample.

There are 15 amino acids in the CDR3, from cysteine to phenylalanine inclusive. Left in the record is the CDR3 DNA by itself, 45 bases read in frame from the first base. Trimming leaves V shorter by 7 bases and J shorter by 7 bases, with the junction holding 9 bases beyond the gene matches. The CDR1 and CDR2 encoded by the germline V gene (reference sequence) are LNHDA and SQIVND. This clonotype was counted between two and nine times. Which antigen it targets is not known. Base qualities are not at hand, and no much larger clone is one base apart. Ficoll-Paque density gradient centrifugation was used to isolate PBMCs.

The chain was built from TRBV19 and TRBJ1-5; TRBD1 fits 11 bases in the junction. The TCR comes from a man younger than 30 who had mild COVID-19 (a few samples of this study predate the infection). The sample titles of this study are shuffled in the database, so cell type and time point are left out; the donor was told from shared clones. The sequenced material came from PBMCs or a T cell subset sorted from them (not recorded which). The CDR3 corresponds to CASTPDRGRNQPQHF. The sequenced DNA is TGTGCCAGTACCCCGGACAGGGGGCGGAACCAGCCCCAGCATTTT.